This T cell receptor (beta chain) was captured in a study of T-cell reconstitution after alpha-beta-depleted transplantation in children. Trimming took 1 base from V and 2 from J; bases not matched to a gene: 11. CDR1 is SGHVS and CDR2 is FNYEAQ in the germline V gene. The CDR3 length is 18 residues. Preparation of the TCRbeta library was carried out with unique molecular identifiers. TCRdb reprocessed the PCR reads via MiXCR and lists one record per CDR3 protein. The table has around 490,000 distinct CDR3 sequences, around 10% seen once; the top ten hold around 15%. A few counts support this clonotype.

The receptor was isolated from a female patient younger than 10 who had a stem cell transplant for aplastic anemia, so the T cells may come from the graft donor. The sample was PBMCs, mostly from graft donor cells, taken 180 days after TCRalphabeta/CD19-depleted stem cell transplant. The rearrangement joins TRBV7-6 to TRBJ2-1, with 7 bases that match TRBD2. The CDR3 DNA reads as TGTGCCAGCAGCTTAGTACAAGGGAGGGAATTCCCCTACAATGAGCAGTTCTTC. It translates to CASSLVQGREFPYNEQFF. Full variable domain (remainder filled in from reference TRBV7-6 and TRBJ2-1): GAGVSQSPRYKVTKRGQDVALRCDPISGHVSLYWYRQALGQGPEFLTYFNYEAQQDKSGLPNDRFSAERPEGSISTLTIQRTEQRDSAMYRCASSLVQGREFPYNEQFFGPGTRLTVL.